These 11 T cell receptor beta chains share one sample of origin, sequenced in a study of cytomegalovirus exposure and HLA in healthy donors. Only in-frame clones appear in the TCRdb table, and some are missing; sequencing was by immunoSEQ multiplex PCR. Among around 120,000 clones, about 91% were seen once, and the ten largest hold 1.5% to 2%. The sequenced material came from PBMCs. The receptors stem from a young man in good health and CMV-seronegative.

The chain is built from TRBV6-6 and TRBJ1-1; D is unresolved. V was shortened by 0 bases and J by 5 bases, with 13 bases between the two germline ends. The CDR3 length is 15 residues. Germline V gene lookup returns CDR1 MNHNY and CDR2 SVGAGI (reference sequence). The DNA of the CDR3 is TGTGCCAGCAGTTACTCGAGTAACGGGATGACTGAAGCTTTCTTT. Translating gives CASSYSSNGMTEAFF.

The V and J genes are TRBV19 and TRBJ1-5; D gene uncertain. The germline gives CDR1 LNHDA, CDR2 SQIVND (reference sequence). V shed 5 bases and J shed 9 bases, with 14 bases lying between them. The CDR3 spans 13 residues. In DNA, the CDR3 is TGTGCCAGTAGTTCCTCCCTCTCTAGGCCCCAGCATTTT. Its protein is CASSSSLSRPQHF.

CDR3 sequence reads: CASSQDEVGYEKLFF. The DNA of the CDR3 is TGCGCCAGCAGCCAAGATGAGGTCGGATATGAAAAACTGTTTTTT. J is TRBJ1-4 and V is TRBV4-3; D is unclear. Germline V gives CDR1 LGHNA, CDR2 YSLEER. This CDR3 has 15 amino acids. The V gene lost 0 bases and the J gene lost 6 bases, with 11 bases spanning the gap.

CDR3 sequence (DNA): TGTGCCAGCAGCATACAAACAGGGGTTTATAGCAATCAGCCCCAGCATTTT. Translating gives CASSIQTGVYSNQPQHF. V and J are TRBV7-8 and TRBJ1-5; 7 nucleotides agree with TRBD1. There are 17 residues in the CDR3. V shed 5 bases, J shed 0 bases, and the junction held 10 bases outside the gene matches. Germline V gene data show CDR1 as SGHVS and CDR2 as FQNEAQ. The variable domain in full, with the rest retrieved from reference TRBV7-8 and TRBJ1-5, is GAGVSQSPRYKVAKRGQDVALRCDPISGHVSLFWYQQALGQGPEFLTYFQNEAQLDKSGLPSDRFFAERPEGSVSTLKIQRTQQEDSAVYLCASSIQTGVYSNQPQHFGDGTRLSIL.

The chain links TRBV19 to TRBJ2-1; maybe TRBD2 (7 bases). The CDR3 runs to 17 residues. CDR1 and CDR2 from the germline V gene are LNHDA and SQIVND (reference sequence). V was pared by 5 bases and J by 5 bases, with 22 bases between. Here the CDR3 DNA reads TGTGCCAGTAGTTCAGGCACTTGGGGGGGGCGCGACAATGAGCAGTTCTTC. Its protein product is CASSSGTWGGRDNEQFF.

V is TRBV7-9 and J is TRBJ2-5, with D possibly TRBD2 on 6 matching bases. V was cut by 0 bases and J by 5 bases, with 16 bases left in between. This CDR3 is built from 16 residues. Per the germline V gene, CDR1 is SEHNR and CDR2 is FQNEAQ (reference sequence). CDR3 in DNA: TGTGCCAGCAGCTTAGCGCAGGTCGGGGGTTGGGAGACCCAGTACTTC. It yields the protein CASSLAQVGGWETQYF.

The chain has TRBV6-5 and TRBJ1-5, with TRBD1 matching over 8 bases. CDR3 length: 14 residues. The V gene end was trimmed by 0 bases and the J gene end by 7 bases; junction bases not matched to a gene: 2. Germline lookup yields CDR1 MNHEY and CDR2 SVGAGI. The CDR3 loop is CASSYSDRAQPQHF. The CDR3 DNA reads as TGTGCCAGCAGTTACTCGGACAGGGCCCAGCCCCAGCATTTT.

The chain links TRBV19 to TRBJ1-5; no clear D. Germline V gene lookup returns CDR1 LNHDA and CDR2 SQIVND (reference sequence). The V gene lost 1 base and the J gene lost 4 bases, with 11 bases spanning the gap. This CDR3 spans 15 amino acids. CDR3 in amino acids: CASSIGSAANQPQHF. CDR3 nucleotides: TGTGCCAGTAGTATAGGGTCGGCGGCTAATCAGCCCCAGCATTTT.

The V call is TRBV11-3, the J call TRBJ2-5; D call uncertain. Per the germline V gene, CDR1 is SGHNT and CDR2 is YENEEA. This CDR3 has 14 amino acids. The ends were cut back, 2 bases at V and 0 bases at J, with 7 bases in the middle. In nucleotides, the CDR3 is TGTGCCAGCAGCTTACTAGGAAACCAAGAGACCCAGTACTTC. Its translation: CASSLLGNQETQYF.

The chain employs TRBV2 and TRBJ2-7; 11 bases are a match to TRBD1. This CDR3 contains 14 residues. Germline V CDR1 and CDR2: SNHLY, FYNNEI. After removal of 6 bases from V and 3 bases from J, the junction contained 4 bases not matched to a gene. CDR3 in amino acids: CASSADRGLYEQYF. The CDR3 DNA is TGTGCCAGCAGCGCGGACAGGGGGCTCTACGAGCAGTACTTC. The full variable domain, in which reference TRBV2 and TRBJ2-7 provide the parts outside the CDR3, is EPEVTQTPSHQVTQMGQEVILRCVPISNHLYFYWYRQILGQKVEFLVSFYNNEISEKSEIFDDQFSVERPDGSNFTLKIRSTKLEDSAMYFCASSADRGLYEQYFGPGTRLTVT.

The table lists this clone with a count of one. This chain joins TRBV5-1 and TRBJ2-1, with D perhaps matching TRBD1 (5 bases). CDR3 length equals 14 residues. CDR1 and CDR2 from the germline V gene are SGHRS and YFSETQ. V lost 2 bases to trimming and J lost 10 bases, with 16 bases between them. Here the CDR3 DNA reads TGCGCCAGCAGCTTAACCCTTGGCAGGGCCGAGCAGTTCTTC. Its protein is CASSLTLGRAEQFF.